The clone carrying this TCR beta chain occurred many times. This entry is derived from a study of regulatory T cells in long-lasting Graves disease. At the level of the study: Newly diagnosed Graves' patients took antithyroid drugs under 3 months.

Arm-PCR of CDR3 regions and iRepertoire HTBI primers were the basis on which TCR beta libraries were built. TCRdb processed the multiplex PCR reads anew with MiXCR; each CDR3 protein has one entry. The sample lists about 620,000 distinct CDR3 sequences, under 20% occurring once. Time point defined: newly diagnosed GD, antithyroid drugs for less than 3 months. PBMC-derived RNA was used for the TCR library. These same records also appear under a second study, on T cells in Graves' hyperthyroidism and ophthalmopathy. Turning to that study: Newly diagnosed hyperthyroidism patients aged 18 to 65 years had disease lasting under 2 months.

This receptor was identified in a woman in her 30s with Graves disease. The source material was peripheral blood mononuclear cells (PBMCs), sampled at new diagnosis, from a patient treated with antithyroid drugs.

In nucleotides, the CDR3 is TGTGCCAGCAGTTACTCCTCTTCGTACGCCACTGAAGCTTTCTTT. Its protein is CASSYSSSYATEAFF. V and J are TRBV6-5 and TRBJ1-1; D remains ambiguous. CDR3 length: 15 residues. The germline V and J ends were trimmed by 0 bases and 4 bases, with 12 bases remaining between them. Germline assignment: CDR1 MNHEY and CDR2 SVGAGI.